This paragraph reports one T cell receptor (beta chain). This clonotype was found many times. Its antigen specificity is not known. No much larger clonotype is one base removed from it; base qualities were not supplied. First-strand cDNA was synthesized using Superscript III and a set of TRAV- and TRBV-specific primers, so that both TCRalpha and TCRbeta chains were covered. TCRs were amplified for about 19 PCR cycles with Phusion, using a constant-region primer paired with the adapter attached to the V primers. Amplification of the isolated mRNA was done with the MessageAmp II aRNA Amplification Kit, which involved a roughly 16-hour in vitro transcription at 37 degrees C. The Dynabeads mRNA DIRECT Purification Kit was used to isolate mRNA for TCR sequencing. Indexed Illumina adapters were added in a second Phusion PCR of around 27 cycles, and the PCR products were purified with AMPure XP beads. An Illumina MiniSeq instrument was used to deep-sequence the TCRalpha and TCRbeta libraries. For the original study's pipeline: Custom Perl scripts were used to pool TCR sequences that encoded the same protein, to remove out-of-frame sequences, and to calculate the abundance of each clonotype. Any TCR sequence supported by only a single read was excluded from analysis. Repertoire metrics included Shannon entropy, Gini index, clonality, richness, and frequency of TCRs shared between repertoires. The public reads were quality trimmed at Q25 with fastp and then assembled into clones with MiXCR by TCRdb, keeping productive beta chains. Every entry covers one CDR3 protein and lists the most common genes and DNA from its rows. The V and J calls and clone size are TCRdb's, not the authors'. In this sample the table shows tens of thousands of distinct CDR3 sequences, 9.4% of which occur a single time. Together, the top ten hold roughly 1% of the sample.

The data are from a study of low-dose radiotherapy and immunotherapy resistance in tumors (dated by TCRdb to 2022 to 2024). At the level of the whole study: In Cohort 1, 0.5 Gy per fraction was delivered every 2 weeks, and a total PTV dose of 6.5 Gy was prescribed. The translational analysis covered eight patients: three from the first dose cohort and the first five from the second dose cohort. Patients in Cohort 2 were given 1 Gy per fraction every two weeks, for a total of 13 Gy across 26 weeks. Cyclophosphamide 200 mg/m2 was administered intravenously every two weeks, one day before each radiation and immunotherapy administration. Aspirin 300 mg was taken orally once daily by patients for four cycles, starting on cycle 1 day 1. The trial did not randomize participants into treatment groups. Patients were given nivolumab as a 240 mg flat dose every two weeks and ipilimumab at 1 mg/kg every six weeks, with both drugs delivered intravenously.

Interpreted using the paper, the time point label stands for: before trial treatment. Donors were enrolled in RACIN, a single-arm phase I dose-escalation trial in which nivolumab, ipilimumab, aspirin, low-dose cyclophosphamide and low-dose radiotherapy were combined. Eligible patients had advanced, TIL-negative solid tumors. The CDR3 covers 15 residues, taking in both the cysteine and the phenylalanine. Just CDR3 DNA is preserved here, 45 bases in frame from base 1. Via the germline V gene (reference sequence), CDR1 is SEHNR and CDR2 FQNEAQ. V is shortened by 1 base, J by 1 base, and the region joining them spans 9 bases.

Material: PBMCs, obtained before treatment. The chain uses TRBV7-9 and TRBJ2-3; the D gene is possibly TRBD1 or TRBD2, each agreeing over 5 bases. This TCR was sampled from a male donor with prostate cancer. The CDR3 region reads CASSLGDQGTDTQYF. The nucleotide sequence is TGTGCCAGCAGCTTAGGGGACCAGGGCACAGATACGCAGTATTTT.